These 14 T cell receptor beta chains were sequenced from one sample in a study of blood T cell repertoires in COVID-19. Using immunoSEQ multiplex PCR, the repertoire was profiled, and TCRdb retains in-frame clones only, with some absent. The sample has 250,000 to 350,000 clones, around 89% seen once; the top ten hold under 0.95%. The sample taken for sequencing was peripheral blood. The source is a man younger than 40 with acute or convalescent COVID-19.

The chain uses TRBV19 and TRBJ1-5, with TRBD1 as a possible D gene (6 bases). The CDR3 contains 15 residues. Germline V gene data show CDR1 as LNHDA and CDR2 as SQIVND (reference sequence). V dropped 5 bases and J dropped 5 bases, with 16 bases sitting between them. CDR3 protein: CASSPIQGNDQPQHF. The CDR3, as DNA: TGTGCCAGTAGTCCGATACAGGGCAACGATCAGCCCCAGCATTTT.

The chain employs TRBV9 and TRBJ1-2, with TRBD1 as a possible D gene (6 bases). Germline CDR1 reads SGDLS; CDR2 reads YYNGEE. This CDR3 is built from 15 residues. The germline V and J ends were trimmed by 1 base and 4 bases, with 14 bases remaining between them. The CDR3 DNA follows: TGTGCCAGCAGCGTATCTACAGGGACCGCCTATGGCTACACCTTC. It specifies CASSVSTGTAYGYTF.

Concerning this clone: Mismatch with germline at one junction end may stem from a read error. The chain employs TRBV7-7 and TRBJ2-7, with TRBD2 matching 7 bases. CDR3 length: 15 residues. Germline CDR1 SSHAT, CDR2 FNYEAQ (reference sequence). The chain's CDR3 is CASSLRSSGPYEQYF. Written as DNA, the CDR3 is TGTGCTAGCAGCTTAAGGTCTAGCGGTCCCTACGAGCAGTACTTC.

The chain recombines TRBV28 with TRBJ1-4; possible D gene TRBD1, 5 bases. Trimming stripped 9 bases from V and 0 bases from J, with 14 bases between. The germline CDR1 and CDR2 sequences are MDHEN and SYDVKM. This CDR3 is 15 amino acids long. The CDR3, as DNA: TGTGCCAGTTCCCGACAGTGGACAACTAATGAAAAACTGTTTTTT. It translates to CASSRQWTTNEKLFF.

This rearrangement joins TRBV28 to TRBJ1-2; 9 bases are a match to TRBD1. The germline gives CDR1 MDHEN, CDR2 SYDVKM. This CDR3 is built from 14 residues. With V trimmed by 3 bases and J by 4 bases, 3 bases remained unmatched. CDR3 in amino acids: CASSLVDRGYGYTF. The CDR3 nucleotides read TGTGCCAGCAGTTTGGTGGACAGGGGCTATGGCTACACCTTC.

The rearrangement joins TRBV27 to TRBJ1-2, with D uncertain. The V end was cut by 5 bases, the J end by 7 bases, with 17 bases between. This CDR3 spans 14 amino acids. CDR1 MNHEY and CDR2 SMNVEV come from the germline V gene (reference sequence). The CDR3 reads CASSPAGRFGGYTF. The CDR3 DNA follows: TGTGCCAGCAGTCCCGCGGGCAGGTTCGGTGGCTACACCTTC.

The rearrangement uses TRBV5-1 and TRBJ1-2, with 8 bases identical to TRBD1. Unmatched junction bases numbered 3, after V lost 0 bases and J lost 5 bases. This CDR3 has 14 residues. CDR1 SGHRS and CDR2 YFSETQ come from the germline V gene. CDR3 DNA: TGCGCCAGCAGCTTGGAGAGGACAGGGTATGGCTACACCTTC. Its translation is CASSLERTGYGYTF.

This clone was counted a single time. The J gene is TRBJ1-4, the V gene TRBV28; TRBD1 aligns across 9 bases. The CDR3 loop spans 14 amino acids. Germline trimming cut 5 bases from V and 7 bases from J; bases unmatched to any gene: 5. The germline CDR1 and CDR2 sequences are MDHEN and SYDVKM. CDR3 sequence: CASSPGTGPEKLFF. CDR3 nucleotide sequence: TGTGCCAGCAGTCCCGGGACAGGGCCTGAAAAACTGTTTTTT.

This clone was recorded a few times. The chain recombines TRBV5-5 with TRBJ1-6; 8 positions agree with TRBD1. Germline lookup yields CDR1 SGHKS and CDR2 YYEKEE (reference sequence). The ends lost 6 bases at V and 10 bases at J; junction bases unmatched: 12. The CDR3 loop spans 15 amino acids. CDR3 region: CASTVLQGVGSPLHF. DNA for the CDR3: TGTGCCAGCACCGTGCTACAGGGGGTGGGATCACCCCTCCACTTT.

This chain connects TRBV5-5 to TRBJ2-7; perhaps TRBD2 as D (6 bases). Looked up from germline, CDR1 is SGHKS and CDR2 is YYEKEE (reference sequence). CDR3 size: 14 residues. V was clipped by 5 bases and J by 0 bases, with 12 bases between them. CDR3 residues: CASSVQTSSYEQYF. CDR3 DNA sequence: TGTGCCAGCAGTGTACAGACTAGCTCCTACGAGCAGTACTTC.

This chain uses TRBV7-3 with TRBJ1-2; perhaps TRBD1 as D (5 bases). CDR1 is SGHTA and CDR2 is FQGTGA in the germline V gene. Between the trimmed V and J ends, which lost 2 bases and 6 bases, there was a span of 13 bases. The CDR3 length is 14 residues. CDR3 residues: CASSLGANRDGYTF. In DNA form, the CDR3 reads TGTGCCAGCAGCTTAGGGGCAAATCGGGATGGCTACACCTTC.

This chain uses TRBV14 with TRBJ2-3; a possible D gene is TRBD1 (6 bases). The germline gives CDR1 SGHDN, CDR2 FVKESK. V shed 6 bases and J shed 9 bases, with 19 bases lying between them. The CDR3 sequence is 14 residues long. The CDR3, as DNA: TGTGCCAGCAGTCTGAGGGGGTCAGAGGGCACGCAGTATTTT. Its translation is CASSLRGSEGTQYF. Complete variable domain (other parts from reference TRBV14 and TRBJ2-3): EAGVTQFPSHSVIEKGQTVTLRCDPISGHDNLYWYRRVMGKEIKFLLHFVKESKQDESGMPNNRFLAERTGGTYSTLKVQPAELEDSGVYFCASSLRGSEGTQYFGPGTRLTVL.

The chain joins TRBV11-3 to TRBJ2-7; TRBD1 agrees at 10 bases. This CDR3 contains 14 residues. V lost 5 bases, J lost 3 bases, and 4 bases stayed unmatched. The germline CDR1 and CDR2 sequences are SGHNT and YENEEA. CDR3 sequence: CASSQGQGIYEQYF. In DNA, the CDR3 is TGTGCCAGCAGCCAGGGACAGGGGATCTACGAGCAGTACTTC.

This clone showed up just once. The genes are TRBV6-2 or TRBV6-3 and TRBJ2-5; 11 bases are shared with TRBD2. The CDR3 covers 18 residues. The V and J ends lost 5 bases and 0 bases, in that order; junction bases with no gene match: 11. The germline CDR1 and CDR2 sequences are MNHEY and SVGEGT. The CDR3 coding sequence is TGTGCCAGCAGTCCCGGGACTAGCGGAACCTGGTACCAAGAGACCCAGTACTTC. Translating gives CASSPGTSGTWYQETQYF.